The 9 T cell receptor beta chains in this list originate from one sample, sequenced in a study of T cells in Graves' hyperthyroidism and ophthalmopathy. Amplified TCR beta CDR3 regions derived from RNA transcripts. The HTBI primer set served for first-round RT-PCR of the TCR CDR3. TCRdb re-analysed the multiplex PCR reads in MiXCR, keeping a single row per CDR3 protein. This sample has roughly 550,000 distinct CDR3 sequences, with around 15% found just once. Sequencing input: blood. Receptors were obtained from a woman aged 25 to 39 with Graves' ophthalmopathy.

In this sample, this clonotype turned up a few times. This chain uses TRBV7-9 with TRBJ2-7; 8 nucleotides match TRBD2. After removal of 5 bases from V and 6 bases from J, the junction contained 3 bases not matched to a gene. Germline V gene data show CDR1 as SEHNR and CDR2 as FQNEAQ (reference sequence). The CDR3 is made up of 12 amino acids. CDR3 DNA: TGTGCCAGCAGCGGCCTAGCGGGCGAGCAGTACTTC. It codes for CASSGLAGEQYF.

This clonotype was detected many times. V gene TRBV9 combines with J gene TRBJ2-3, with unresolved D. The length of the CDR3 is 17 residues. Trimming cost V 4 bases and J 2 bases, with 20 bases left between them. In germline, CDR1 is SGDLS, CDR2 YYNGEE. CDR3 sequence reads: CASSSLEAPTYTDTQYF. The CDR3 region has the DNA TGTGCCAGCAGCTCACTCGAAGCTCCCACTTACACAGATACGCAGTATTTT. The complete variable domain, with remaining parts taken from reference TRBV9 and TRBJ2-3, reads DSGVTQTPKHLITATGQRVTLRCSPRSGDLSVYWYQQSLDQGLQFLIQYYNGEERAKGNILERFSAQQFPDLHSELNLSSLELGDSALYFCASSSLEAPTYTDTQYFGPGTRLTVL.

The chain uses TRBV20-1 and TRBJ2-1, with TRBD2 matching 10 bases. The CDR3 covers 15 residues. The J segment lost 2 bases and the V segment lost 5 bases, leaving 6 bases of the junction unmatched. From germline, CDR1 is DFQATT and CDR2 SNEGSKA (reference sequence). The CDR3 loop reads CSAVVTSGTYNEQFF. In DNA form, the CDR3 reads TGCAGTGCTGTTGTTACTAGCGGGACCTACAATGAGCAGTTCTTC.

This clonotype was seen more than once but under ten times. This chain links TRBV7-9 with TRBJ1-5; maybe TRBD1 (5 bases). This CDR3 region has 14 residues. Germline-derived CDR1 and CDR2 are SEHNR and FQNEAQ (reference sequence). V was clipped by 1 base and J by 2 bases, with 6 bases between them. The CDR3 DNA reads as TGTGCCAGCAGCTTAGGGGGCCGCAATCAGCCCCAGCATTTT. Its translation is CASSLGGRNQPQHF.

This clonotype occurred a few times. The chain is built from TRBV27 and TRBJ1-1, with D possibly matching TRBD1 (6 bases). This CDR3 is 17 amino acids long. Trimming removed 0 bases from V and 6 bases from J, with 20 bases in between. CDR1 and CDR2 from the germline V gene are MNHEY and SMNVEV (reference sequence). The DNA of the CDR3 is TGTGCCAGCAGTTTATCGAGGGGGGTAACCCCGGGGCCTGAAGCTTTCTTT. Translating it yields CASSLSRGVTPGPEAFF.

Ten or more counts support this clonotype. This chain links TRBV18 with TRBJ2-7, with D perhaps matching TRBD1 (6 bases). Per the germline V gene, CDR1 is KGHSH and CDR2 is LQKENI. V lost 3 bases and J 1 base, leaving 16 bases between the germline ends. The CDR3 has 16 amino acids. The CDR3 coding sequence is TGTGCCAGCTCACCCCAAGGATGGACAGTGTCCTACGAGCAGTACTTC. Translation: CASSPQGWTVSYEQYF.

The gene calls are TRBV28 and TRBJ2-2; D is unclear. Germline V gene lookup returns CDR1 MDHEN and CDR2 SYDVKM. V lost 11 bases to trimming and J lost 1 base, with 14 bases between them. The CDR3 covers 14 residues. The CDR3, as DNA: TGTGCCGGCTTGGGCCAGAAGAACACCGGGGAGCTGTTTTTT. Amino acids: CAGLGQKNTGELFF.

This clonotype occurred many times. The rearrangement uses TRBV5-1 and TRBJ2-2; 8 nucleotides agree with TRBD2. CDR1 is SGHRS, CDR2 YFSETQ, per germline. The CDR3 runs to 16 residues. V shed 1 base and J 4 bases; nucleotides not matched to a gene: 6. Here the CDR3 reads CASSLSRGRTTGELFF. Here the CDR3 DNA reads TGCGCCAGCAGCTTGTCGCGCGGGAGGACCACCGGGGAGCTGTTTTTT. Looking up the rest from reference TRBV5-1 and TRBJ2-2 gives the full variable domain: KAGVTQTPRYLIKTRGQQVTLSCSPISGHRSVSWYQQTPGQGLQFLFEYFSETQRNKGNFPGRFSGRQFSNSRSEMNVSTLELGDSALYLCASSLSRGRTTGELFFGEGSRLTVL.

There are many counts of this clonotype. The J gene is TRBJ2-7, the V gene TRBV9; D not resolved. The length of the CDR3 is 16 residues. The germline V gene has CDR1 SGDLS and CDR2 YYNGEE. The V gene lost 3 bases and the J gene lost 2 bases, with 18 bases spanning the gap. The CDR3 loop is CASSGPAGKGPYEQYF. The DNA for the CDR3 is TGTGCCAGCAGCGGCCCAGCCGGAAAGGGTCCCTACGAGCAGTACTTC.